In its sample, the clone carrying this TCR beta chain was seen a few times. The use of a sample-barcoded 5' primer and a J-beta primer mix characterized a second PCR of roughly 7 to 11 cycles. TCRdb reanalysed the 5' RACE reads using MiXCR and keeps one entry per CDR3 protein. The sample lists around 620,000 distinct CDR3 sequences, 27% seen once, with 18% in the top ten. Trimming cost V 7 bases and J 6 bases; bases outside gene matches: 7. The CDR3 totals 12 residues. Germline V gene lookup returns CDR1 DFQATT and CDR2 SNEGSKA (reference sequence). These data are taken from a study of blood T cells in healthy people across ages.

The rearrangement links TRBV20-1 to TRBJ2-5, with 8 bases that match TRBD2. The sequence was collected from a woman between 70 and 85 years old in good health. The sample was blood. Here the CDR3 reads CSVTGGMKTQYF. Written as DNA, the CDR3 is TGCAGTGTGACGGGGGGGATGAAGACCCAGTACTTC.